Listed here is a single T cell receptor (beta chain). Its cognate antigen has yet to be identified. No base quality information exists; no much larger clone differs at one position. The data belong to a study of vaccination and CD4 T cells after COVID-19 (dated 2022 in TCRdb). In terms of the full investigation: Convalescent patients had a positive SARS-CoV-2 result on nasal swab PCR, and of these patients, fewer than ten had mild disease and one had severe disease. In the convalescent cohort there were six males and four females, among whom were two Hispanic individuals, seven Caucasians, two Asians and one multiracial person. Participants received two doses of either the Pfizer-BioNTech BNT162b2 vaccine (n=8) or the Moderna mRNA-1273 vaccine (n=2). Post-COVID blood samples from convalescent patients were collected a median of about 110 days after diagnosis, with a range of roughly 35 to 170 days. The time from the second vaccine dose to post-vaccine blood sampling had a median of approximately 72 days and ranged from roughly 13 to 241 days. A few convalescent patients were sampled both early after vaccination (day 14) and late after vaccination (days 161 to 241). The cultures were stimulated with overlapping spike peptide pools from SARS-CoV-2 and from the common cold coronaviruses HCoV-NL63, HCoV-OC43 and HCoV-229E. Control cultures received a CEFX viral epitope pool as the positive control, an HIV-1 Nef peptide pool as the negative control, or no peptide. In around 9 COVID-19 convalescent patients and several infection-naive healthy vaccine recipients, researchers compared the spike-specific CD4+ TCR repertoire from before mRNA vaccination with the repertoire from after.

Summary of the overall study and its limitations: Among convalescent patients, a median around 83% of the SARS-CoV-2-reactive clones seen after vaccination appeared only after vaccination, which suggests priming specific to the vaccine. The median number of SARS-CoV-2-reactive clonotypes rose from 20 to 25 after infection to roughly 38 after vaccination, but the change was not significant. Only a relatively small number of convalescent patients were included in the study, and early timepoints following natural infection were not analyzed. In convalescent patients, nearly all vaccine-specific clones (304 of 307) were found to be mono-reactive for SARS-CoV-2 spike rather than cross-reactive with common cold coronaviruses.

Preparation of the library involved PCR. DNA from cultured CD4+ T cells underwent TCR sequencing with the Oncomine TCR Beta short-read assay at the Johns Hopkins FTIC core. The QIAamp micro DNA kit was used to extract genomic DNA from the cultured CD4+ T cells. Oncomine TCR Beta libraries from cultured CD4+ T cells were pooled with unique dual indexes and sequenced on an Illumina iSeq 100. Per the source publication's procedure: Non-productive sequences were removed, and CDR3s not starting with C, not ending with F or W, or shorter than 7 amino acids were discarded. Antigen-specific clonotypes were identified using the MANAFEST web application through comparison of peptide-stimulated wells with reference and other culture wells. To be called positive, a clone needed an FDR below 0.05, an odds ratio above 5, and a productive frequency above 0.1% in at least two of three replicate wells. Clonotypes that were significantly expanded in both SARS-CoV-2 spike wells and at least one common cold coronavirus spike condition were defined as cross-reactive. Levenshtein distances (stringdist) and unrooted phylogenetic trees (ape) in R version 3.6.1 were used to assess CDR3 homology. TCRdb cleaned the public reads at Q25 with fastp, built clones with MiXCR and kept in-frame beta chains. Every entry covers one CDR3 protein and lists the most common genes and DNA from its rows. Clone size and V and J calls follow TCRdb, not the original study. The table for this sample lists more than 20,000 distinct CDR3 sequences; 46% of them were counted only once. The ten largest account for about 13% of the sample.

The CDR3, cysteine through phenylalanine, is 13 amino acids long. Only the CDR3 part of the read is kept: 39 bases, read in frame from the first base. Deletion took 6 bases off V and 3 bases off J, with a span of 9 bases between the germline ends. CDR1 and CDR2 were assigned from the germline V gene as MNHNS and SASEGT. The time point label on this specimen signifies: late sampling 161 to 241 days after vaccination in a few convalescent patients. This specimen's treatment or condition label, per the study, means: roughly nine-day PBMC culture with coronavirus spike peptide pools or control peptides (ViraFEST assay). To expand antigen-specific T cells with peptide pools and then pick out the expanded clonotypes through TCR sequencing, the study relied on the ViraFEST assay. Positive SARS-CoV-2 PCR tests in the convalescent patients dated from March to December 2020, before Alpha, Beta and Delta variants emerged in the United States. PBMCs were cultured at around 2 million per well in IMDM supplemented with around 5.5% human AB serum and 8.5 to 10 IU/ml IL-2, with 9.5 to 10 ug/ml peptide pools added. On days 3 and 7, half of the culture medium was replaced with fresh IL-2-containing medium. After approximately eleven days of culture, CD4+ T cells were isolated by negative selection with the EasySep CD4+ T cell isolation kit. PBMCs were separated from whole blood using Ficoll-Paque Plus gradient centrifugation and then either used fresh or cryopreserved at -140C. Triplicate wells were generally used for each culture condition.

The rearranged segments are TRBV6-1 and TRBJ1-5; no D gene is confidently identified. Sequenced here: CD4+ T cells from blood, cultured in vitro, sampled about 7 months after SARS-CoV-2 vaccination. This receptor was identified in a human donor who had recovered from COVID-19. The sequence in DNA is TGTGCCAGCAGACTCGACAACAATCAGCCCCAGCATTTT. It translates as CASRLDNNQPQHF.